The following is a T cell receptor beta chain sequence with its context. TCRdb keeps only in-frame clones here, not all; method: immunoSEQ multiplex PCR. The top ten hold 10% to 15% of the sample, which has about 230,000 clones, over 75% seen once. Germline V lookup: CDR1 SGHRS, CDR2 YFSETQ. Trimming took 4 bases from V and 4 from J; bases not matched to a gene: 17. This CDR3 has 19 amino acids. This sample stems from a study of control samples from healthy donors and cancer patients. This TCR derives from a woman in her fifties or sixties with lung cancer. The V call is TRBV5-1, the J call TRBJ2-3; 11 bases align to TRBD1. Sequenced: PBMCs. The CDR3 loop reads CASSPQPITGTGGPDTQYF. The CDR3 DNA follows: TGCGCCAGCAGCCCCCAACCCATTACCGGGACAGGGGGACCAGATACGCAGTATTTT.